A selection of T cell receptor beta chains follows, all from one sample in a study of OX40 agonist ivuxolimab in advanced cancers. Clones were read by immunoSEQ multiplex PCR, and TCRdb kept only the in-frame ones, dropping some. The table lists about 47,000 clones, about 88% of them singletons. The input for sequencing was CD4+ or CD8+ T cells sorted from blood, taken in a trial of the OX40 agonist ivuxolimab. Receptors originate from an adult with an advanced solid tumor such as melanoma, head and neck, liver or kidney cancer. Both conserved end residues are part of each CDR3. D genes are given only for firm matches. Size values are once, few and many counts, or a class for expanded clones, and some rows have none.

j_call clone_size d_call v_call cdr3_nt cdr3_aa
TRBJ2-1 NA NA TRBV4-3 TGCGCCAGCAGCCAATCGGCGGGGAGCTCCTACAATGAGCAGTTCTTC CASSQSAGSSYNEQFF
TRBJ1-2 few TRBD1 TRBV30 TGTGCCTGGAGTCCGACAGGGGGCGGTGGCTACACCTTC CAWSPTGGGGYTF
TRBJ1-6 NA NA TRBV5-6 TGTGCCAGCAGCTCCTCCCGGGACTACAACCATAATTCACCCCTCCACTTT CASSSSRDYNHNSPLHF
TRBJ2-2 NA TRBD1 TRBV7-9 TGTGCCAGCAGCTTTGAACAGGGGTTCGGGGAGCTGTTTTTT CASSFEQGFGELFF
TRBJ2-2 NA NA TRBV7-8 TGTGCCAGCAGCTTATTCCCAGGGGACACCGGGGAGCTGTTTTTT CASSLFPGDTGELFF
TRBJ2-7 NA NA TRBV10-3 TGTGCCATCAGTGACCGGGACGTAAGTCCCGCCGAGCAGTACTTC CAISDRDVSPAEQYF
TRBJ1-5 NA NA TRBV7-9 TGTGCCAGCAGCTTAGATGCCCAGCCCCAGCATTTT CASSLDAQPQHF
TRBJ1-4 NA NA TRBV11-2 TGTGCCAGCAGCGACAGAAACCGGGGACCCGAGAATGAAAAACTGTTTTTT CASSDRNRGPENEKLFF
TRBJ2-2 NA NA TRBV7-7 TGTGCTAGCAGCTTAGAACTTACCGGGGAGCTGTTTTTT CASSLELTGELFF
TRBJ1-2 NA TRBD1 TRBV25-1 TGTGCCAGCAATGACAGGGGCTATGGCTACACCTTC CASNDRGYGYTF
TRBJ2-5 NA NA TRBV9 TGTGCCAGCAGCCTAGAAGCCCCCGAGACAGGGAGGCTGGGGACCCAGTACTTC CASSLEAPETGRLGTQYF
TRBJ2-7 NA TRBD1 TRBV2 TGTGCCAGCAGCCCCCGGGACAGGGGCTACGAGCAGTACTTC CASSPRDRGYEQYF
TRBJ1-1 NA NA TRBV7-2 TGTGCCAGCAGCTGGCAGGGGACTGAAGCTTTCTTT CASSWQGTEAFF
TRBJ1-1 NA NA TRBV7-6 TGTGCCAGCAGCTTTGGCATGAACACTGAAGCTTTCTTT CASSFGMNTEAFF
TRBJ1-1 NA NA TRBV30 TGTGCCTCCCGGGCAGGCTTGAACACTGAAGCTTTCTTT CASRAGLNTEAFF
TRBJ2-7 NA NA TRBV4-1 TGCGCCAGCAGCCAAGATTCCCAGGGCTCCTACGAGCAGTACTTC CASSQDSQGSYEQYF
TRBJ2-3 NA NA TRBV7-8 TGTGCCAGCAGCCCTGGGGGAGAGCCAGTCACAGATACGCAGTATTTT CASSPGGEPVTDTQYF
TRBJ2-1 NA TRBD2 TRBV2 TGTGCCAGCTCGGTCGGGGGAGGGGTTGAGCAGTTCTTC CASSVGGGVEQFF
TRBJ2-1 NA NA TRBV11-2 TGTGCCAGCAGCTTAGAGGGCAGGGGTAATGAGCAGTTCTTC CASSLEGRGNEQFF
TRBJ1-5 once NA TRBV5-6 TGTGCCAGCAGCCCGGCGACAGATAGCAATCAGCCCCAGCATTTT CASSPATDSNQPQHF
TRBJ2-1 NA NA TRBV4-3 TGCGCCAGCAGCCCTGGTTCAGCCCGCTACAATGAGCAGTTCTTC CASSPGSARYNEQFF
TRBJ2-3 NA TRBD2 TRBV7-3 TGTGCCAGCAGCTATGGACTAGCGGGGGGTGCAGATACGCAGTATTTT CASSYGLAGGADTQYF
TRBJ2-3 NA TRBD2 TRBV6-5 TGTGCCAGCAGTTCCACTAGCGGGAGCACAGATACGCAGTATTTT CASSSTSGSTDTQYF
TRBJ2-1 NA NA TRBV27 TGTGCCAGCAGTTTAAATGGGTATAGCTCCTACAATGAGCAGTTCTTC CASSLNGYSSYNEQFF
TRBJ2-4 NA TRBD1 TRBV5-5 TGTGCCAGCAGCTATTTGACAGGGGAGTATGCCATTCAGTACTTC CASSYLTGEYAIQYF
TRBJ2-7 NA TRBD1 TRBV7-7 TGTGCCAGCAGCTCAGACAGGGGCGACGAGCAGTACTTC CASSSDRGDEQYF
TRBJ2-7 NA NA TRBV5-6 TGTGCCAGCAGCAGAGCCTACGAGCAGTACTTC CASSRAYEQYF
TRBJ1-1 NA NA TRBV5-1 TGCGCCAGCAGCTTGGATGGGGTTTTGAACACTGAAGCTTTCTTT CASSLDGVLNTEAFF
TRBJ1-2 NA TRBD1 TRBV7-8 TGTGTCAGCAGCTTTAGTGTACAGGGGGTACTCTATGGCTACACCTTC CVSSFSVQGVLYGYTF